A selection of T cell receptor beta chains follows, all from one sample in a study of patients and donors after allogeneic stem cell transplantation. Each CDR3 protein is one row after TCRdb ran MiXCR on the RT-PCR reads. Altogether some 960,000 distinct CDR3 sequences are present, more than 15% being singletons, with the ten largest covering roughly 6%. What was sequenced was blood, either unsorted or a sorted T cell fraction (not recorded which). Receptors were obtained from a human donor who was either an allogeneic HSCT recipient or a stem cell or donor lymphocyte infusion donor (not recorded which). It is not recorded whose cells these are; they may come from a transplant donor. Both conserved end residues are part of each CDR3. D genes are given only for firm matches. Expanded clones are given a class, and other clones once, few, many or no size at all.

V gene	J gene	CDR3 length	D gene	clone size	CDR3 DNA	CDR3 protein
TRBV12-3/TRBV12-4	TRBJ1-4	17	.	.	TGTGCCAGCAGTCCCCCCCTCGACAGGCCTCTTAATGAAAAACTGTTTTTT	CASSPPLDRPLNEKLFF
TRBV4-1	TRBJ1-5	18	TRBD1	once	TGCGCCAGCAGCCAAGGCCCATCCGGACAGGGAAGAAATCAGCCCCAGCATTTT	CASSQGPSGQGRNQPQHF
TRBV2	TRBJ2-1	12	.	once	TGTGCCAGCAGTGTGAACAGCTTTCCCCAGTTCTTC	CASSVNSFPQFF
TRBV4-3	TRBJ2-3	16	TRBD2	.	TGCGCCAGCAGCCCCAGACTAGCGGGGGGCCGAGATACGCAGTATTTT	CASSPRLAGGRDTQYF
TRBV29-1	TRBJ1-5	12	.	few	TGCAGCGTCAAAGATAGGGGACAGCCCCAGCATTTT	CSVKDRGQPQHF
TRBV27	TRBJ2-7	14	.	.	TGTGCCAGCAGTTCCGGACAGTTCCTTTACGAGCAGTACTTC	CASSSGQFLYEQYF
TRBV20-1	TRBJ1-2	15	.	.	TGCAGTGCTCAAAAGACGGGGAAACAGAACTATGGCTACACCTTC	CSAQKTGKQNYGYTF
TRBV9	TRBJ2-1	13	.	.	TGTGCCAGCAGCGCCACGGTTGCCAATGAGCAGTTCTTC	CASSATVANEQFF
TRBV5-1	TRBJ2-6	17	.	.	TGCGCCAGCAAAAACGACGGTCTCGAAACTGGGGCCAACGTCCTGACTTTC	CASKNDGLETGANVLTF
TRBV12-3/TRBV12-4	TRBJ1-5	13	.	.	TGTGCCAGCAGCCCCAATGGGGGGCAGCCCCAGCATTTT	CASSPNGGQPQHF
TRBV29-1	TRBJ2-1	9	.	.	TGCAGCGTTGACTCGGGGCAGTTCTTC	CSVDSGQFF
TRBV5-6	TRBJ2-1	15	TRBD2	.	TGTGCCAGCAGCTTTGAGCGGGAGGGCCGACATGAGCAGTTCTTC	CASSFEREGRHEQFF
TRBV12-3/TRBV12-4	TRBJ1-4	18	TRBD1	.	TGTGCCAGCAGTTTAGGGGGACAGGGGGCGATCAGGAATGAAAAACTGTTTTTT	CASSLGGQGAIRNEKLFF
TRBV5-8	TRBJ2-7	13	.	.	TGTGCCACAGAGACAGGCCTCTCCTACGAGCAGTACTTC	CATETGLSYEQYF
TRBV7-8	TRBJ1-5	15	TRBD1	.	TGTGCCAGCAGCTCCGGGCAGGGGGTTGATCAGCCCCAGCATTTT	CASSSGQGVDQPQHF
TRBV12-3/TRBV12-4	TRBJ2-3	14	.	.	TGTGCCAGCAGTTTAGCAGGGGTCTACGATACGCAGTATTTT	CASSLAGVYDTQYF
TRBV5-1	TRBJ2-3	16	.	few	TGCGCCAGCAGCTTGGGCGGCGGGGCTAGCACAGATACGCAGTATTTT	CASSLGGGASTDTQYF
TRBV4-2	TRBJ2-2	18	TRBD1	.	TGTGCCAGCAGCCAAGTGTTTTCGGGACAGGGTAACACCGGGGAGCTGTTTTTT	CASSQVFSGQGNTGELFF
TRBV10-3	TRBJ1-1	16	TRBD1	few	TGTGCCATCAGTGGGACGTTGAACAGGGGTAACACTGAAGCTTTCTTT	CAISGTLNRGNTEAFF
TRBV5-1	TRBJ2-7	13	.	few	TGCGCCAGCAGCTTGGCCTGGGGATACGAGCAGTACTTC	CASSLAWGYEQYF
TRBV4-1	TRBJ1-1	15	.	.	TGCGCCAGCAGCCTTCAGGACTCAGGGAACACTGAAGCTTTCTTT	CASSLQDSGNTEAFF
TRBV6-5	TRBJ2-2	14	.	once	TGTGCCAGCAGTTATGCTACGAACACCGGGGAGCTGTTTTTT	CASSYATNTGELFF
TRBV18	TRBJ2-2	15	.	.	TGTGCCAGCTCACTTCTGGAGGGGAGACCCGGGGAGCTGTTTTTT	CASSLLEGRPGELFF
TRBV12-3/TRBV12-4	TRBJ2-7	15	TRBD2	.	TGTGCCAGCAGACCCAGCGGGGGGCCCTCCTACGAGCAGTACTTC	CASRPSGGPSYEQYF
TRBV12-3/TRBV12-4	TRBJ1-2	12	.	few	TGTGCCAGCAGCCCCTGGTCGTACGATTACACCTTC	CASSPWSYDYTF